This T cell receptor beta chain was sequenced during a study of blood T cells in healthy people across ages. Study findings and constraints: Long-lived donors had more naive CD4+ cells and higher diversity than aged donors.

The authors ran a second PCR of about 6 to 12 cycles using a sample-barcoded 5' primer and a J-beta primer mix. A tag from a template-switch adaptor with 12 random nucleotides marked each cDNA molecule. TCRdb re-derived calls from the 5' RACE reads in MiXCR, one entry per CDR3 protein. The data hold over 550,000 distinct CDR3 sequences, with about 30% observed a single time. In the case of this clonotype: What it recognizes is unknown. A much bigger clone sits one base away, suggesting this may be a read error.

The CDR3 loop spans 13 amino acids. Germline V gene data show CDR1 as DFQATT and CDR2 as SNEGSKA (reference sequence). V dropped 4 bases and J dropped 6; count of bases not matched to a gene: 7. The chain has TRBV20-1 and TRBJ1-2; 8 nucleotides align to TRBD1. The TCR was taken from an elderly woman in good health. Input material: blood. Written as DNA, the CDR3 is TGCAGTGCTATACGGGACAGGTTGGATGGCTACACCTTC. This sequence encodes CSAIRDRLDGYTF.